The entry that follows covers one T cell receptor (beta chain) sequence. Antigen specificity is unknown. Profiled with immunoSEQ multiplex PCR; TCRdb holds only in-frame clones, not every one. Of around 56,000 clones listed, around 90% are singletons. Looked up from germline, CDR1 is SNHLY and CDR2 is FYNNEI. The junction had 3 bases not matched to a gene; V was cut back by 3 bases and J by 6 bases. The CDR3 contains 13 residues. The source of the sample is a study of T cell responses to AZD1222 COVID-19 vaccine. The study, taken as a whole, reports: Donor demographics were predominantly white British with a female majority; clonal diversity may be underestimated. Only after the peak T cell response were repertoires sampled.

The sequence derives from an adult who received the AZD1222 COVID-19 vaccine. The sequences come from peripheral blood, collected 28 days after the second AZD1222 dose. The V call is TRBV2, the J call TRBJ1-2; TRBD1 agrees at 8 bases. In DNA form, the CDR3 reads TGTGCCAGCAGTGACTTACAGGGGGATGGCTACACCTTC. This encodes CASSDLQGDGYTF.